Following are 5 T cell receptor beta chains from one sample sequenced in a study of T cells in Graves' hyperthyroidism and ophthalmopathy. Amplification targeted TCR beta CDR3 regions from RNA transcripts. When the TCR CDR3 underwent first-round RT-PCR, the HTBI primer set was used. TCRdb called the multiplex PCR reads again in MiXCR, with one record for every CDR3 protein. The sample has 600,000 or so distinct CDR3 sequences, more than 12% seen once; the top ten hold 9.5% to 15%. The sample was blood. The receptors originated from a woman between 50 and 59 years old with Graves' ophthalmopathy.

This clonotype was detected a few times. This chain joins TRBV12-3 or TRBV12-4 and TRBJ2-2; D uncertain. The V end was cut by 3 bases, the J end by 1 base, with 6 bases between. The CDR3 has 14 amino acids. CDR3 nucleotide sequence: TGTGCCAGCAGTTTCAGAGAGAACACCGGGGAGCTGTTTTTT. This sequence encodes CASSFRENTGELFF.

This clonotype was picked up many times. The chain carries TRBV7-3 and TRBJ2-1; the D is unclear. Germline V gives CDR1 SGHTA, CDR2 FQGTGA. Trimming took 4 bases from V and 12 from J, leaving 16 bases between them. The CDR3 sequence is 13 residues long. As DNA, the CDR3 is TGTGCCAGCAGCTCTGAGGCGACGCGACCGCAGTTCTTC. Its protein is CASSSEATRPQFF.

The chain carries TRBV10-3 and TRBJ2-1, with 9 bases matching TRBD1. Germline V gene sequence: CDR1 ENHRY, CDR2 SYGVKD. This CDR3 region has 13 residues. The V segment lost 7 bases and the J segment 6 bases; nucleotides outside the gene matches: 4. The CDR3 nucleotides are TGTGCCATCACGGACAGGGGAACCAATGAGCAGTTCTTC. This gives the protein CAITDRGTNEQFF.

The gene calls are TRBV18 and TRBJ2-7; D perhaps matches TRBD1 (6 bases). Germline V gives CDR1 KGHSH, CDR2 LQKENI. The CDR3 is 14 amino acids. Trimming pared 6 bases from V and 1 base from J, leaving 13 bases between. CDR3 protein: CASSPDSLSYEQYF. DNA for the CDR3: TGTGCCAGCTCGCCGGACAGCCTGTCCTACGAGCAGTACTTC.

This clonotype was detected ten times or more. The chain carries TRBV2 and TRBJ1-3; the D is unclear. V gave up 6 bases and J gave up 2 bases, with 8 bases separating them. CDR1 is SNHLY, CDR2 FYNNEI, per germline. The CDR3 runs 13 residues. CDR3 DNA sequence: TGTGCCAGCAGCAGAGTAACTGGAAACACCATATATTTT. Protein sequence: CASSRVTGNTIYF.